This TCR beta chain was retrieved from a study of T-cell reconstitution after alpha-beta-depleted transplantation in children. Germline CDR1 reads MDHEN; CDR2 reads SYDVKM. The CDR3 loop spans 12 amino acids. This clonotype was found a few times. Unique molecular identifiers tagged the TCRbeta library. One entry per CDR3 protein results from TCRdb running MiXCR on the PCR reads. The sample lists hundreds of thousands of distinct CDR3 sequences; 16% were seen once. The rearrangement links TRBV28 to TRBJ2-2; D is unresolved. The specimen comprised PBMCs from the stem cell graft donor, sampled from the stem cell graft. This clonotype was obtained from a human donor who donated a stem cell graft to a child with acute myeloid leukemia. CDR3: CGSRWGTGELFF. Written as DNA, the CDR3 is TGTGGATCAAGATGGGGCACCGGGGAGCTGTTTTTT.